This TCR beta chain is from a study of T cells in Graves' hyperthyroidism and ophthalmopathy. Patients were excluded because of uncontrolled infection, other autoimmune disease, pregnancy or lactation. An approximately 10 ml volume of fresh peripheral blood provided the PBMCs. This clonotype was counted a few times. Amplification of TCR beta CDR3 regions used RNA as the template. HTBI primers were employed in a first-round RT-PCR of the TCR CDR3. TCRdb reanalysed the multiplex PCR reads using MiXCR and keeps one entry per CDR3 protein. Here the sample spans approximately 380,000 distinct CDR3 sequences, over 13% being singletons. The source material was blood. The clonotype originates from a man aged 45-65 years with Graves' ophthalmopathy.

The CDR3 DNA is TGTGCCAGCAGTGCCACGGGATCACCCCTCCACTTT. Translating gives CASSATGSPLHF. V and J are TRBV12-3 or TRBV12-4 and TRBJ1-6; D gene ambiguous. The CDR3 covers 12 residues. V lost 5 bases and J lost 10, with 9 bases in between.